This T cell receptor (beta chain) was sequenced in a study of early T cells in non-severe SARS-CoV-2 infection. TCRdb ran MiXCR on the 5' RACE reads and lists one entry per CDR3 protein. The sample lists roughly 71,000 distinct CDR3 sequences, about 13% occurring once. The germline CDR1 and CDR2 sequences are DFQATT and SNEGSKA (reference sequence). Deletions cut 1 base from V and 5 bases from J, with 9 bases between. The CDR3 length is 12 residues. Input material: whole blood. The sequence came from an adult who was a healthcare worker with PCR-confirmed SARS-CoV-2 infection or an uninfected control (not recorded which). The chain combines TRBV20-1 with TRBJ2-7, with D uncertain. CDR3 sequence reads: CSARVVGNEQYF. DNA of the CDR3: TGCAGTGCTAGAGTAGTTGGCAACGAGCAGTACTTC.